This T cell receptor (beta chain) appears in the sequencing data of a study of blood T cell repertoires in COVID-19. Per the original data handling: Quantification of nucleated cells was approximated via reference gene primer amplification. Profiling relied on immunoSEQ multiplex PCR, and the TCRdb table lists in-frame clones only, not all of them. Clone size and the V and J calls come from that table; the DNA yielded D and trimming. This table has approximately 150,000 clones, roughly nine tenths appearing once. The CDR3 has 17 residues. The sequence derives from a man aged 55 to 70 with active or convalescent COVID-19. The specimen sequenced was peripheral blood. The V and J genes are TRBV7-5 and TRBJ2-3; TRBD2 reflects the table's D call only, with no check against the DNA. TRBV7-5 is recorded as a pseudogene. CDR3 region: CVRSFRTFSGIGNTQYF. CDR3 bases: TGTGTCAGAAGCTTCCGCACCTTTAGCGGGATCGGAAATACGCAGTATTTT.